This T cell receptor beta chain comes out of a study of shared clonotypes between healthy human individuals. The overall study: Three CD4 naive, three CD4 memory, two CD8 naive and one CD8 memory plate were used per donor.

Study-level findings and limits: Expectations were that clonotype sharing among donors would be affected by sequencing depth. What limited the represented genetic and exposure-history diversity was the small number of donors.

Naive CD4+ cells were CD45RA-selected; the remaining cells were memory. Profiling relied on immunoSEQ multiplex PCR, and the TCRdb table lists in-frame clones only, not all of them. The sample shows roughly 1,000,000 clones, 75% to 80% of them seen only once. About this clone itself: Its target is not known.

The sample taken for sequencing was memory CD4+ T cells from PBMCs. The subset is: CD45RA-negative fraction. The clonotype comes from a man aged 18 to 30 in good health. Some clones in this sample may be carry-over from other donors' samples.

The CDR3 nucleotides are TGTGCCAGCAGTTTACTCAGGGACACCCAGCATTTT. This codes for CASSLLRDTQHF. The genes are TRBV28 and TRBJ1-5; D possibly corresponds to TRBD1 (6 bases). Germline V gene sequence: CDR1 MDHEN, CDR2 SYDVKM. This CDR3 has 12 amino acids. Trimming stripped 2 bases from V and 11 bases from J, with 10 bases between. The full variable domain, completed using reference TRBV28 and TRBJ1-5, is DVKVTQSSRYLVKRTGEKVFLECVQDMDHENMFWYRQDPGLGLRLIYFSYDVKMKEKGDIPEGYSVSREKKERFSLILESASTNQTSMYLCASSLLRDTQHFGDGTRLSIL.